The 11 T cell receptor beta chains below were found in one sample sequenced in a study of shared clonotypes between healthy human individuals. Sequenced by immunoSEQ multiplex PCR; TCRdb stores in-frame clones only, minus some. The sample shows around 990,000 clones, about 72% of them seen only once. The sample taken for sequencing was memory CD4+ T cells from PBMCs. As for subset: CD45RA-negative fraction. These TCRs come from a man aged 18 to 29 in good health. Some clones in this sample may be carry-over from other donors' samples.

The chain joins TRBV2 to TRBJ1-4, with 7 nucleotides matching TRBD1. Trimming removed 6 bases from V and 5 bases from J; junction bases left unmatched: 6. Germline-derived CDR1 and CDR2 are SNHLY and FYNNEI. The CDR3 length is 14 residues. The CDR3 is CASSRGTENEKLFF. DNA of the CDR3: TGTGCCAGCAGCCGCGGGACAGAAAATGAAAAACTGTTTTTT.

This rearrangement joins TRBV5-4 to TRBJ2-3; 7 bases align to TRBD2. V gave up 6 bases and J gave up 0 bases; unmatched junction bases: 1. The CDR3 contains 13 residues. Germline CDR1 and CDR2: SGHNT and YYREEE (reference sequence). The CDR3 nucleotides read TGTGCCAGCAAGCGGGAAAGCACAGATACGCAGTATTTT. Protein sequence: CASKRESTDTQYF.

The V gene is TRBV5-1, the J gene TRBJ1-2; the D gene is possibly TRBD1 (5 bases). V lost 1 base and J lost 7, with 20 bases in between. The CDR3 runs to 16 residues. Germline V gives CDR1 SGHRS, CDR2 YFSETQ. The CDR3 region is CASSLLGGKGSGGYTF. In DNA, the CDR3 is TGCGCCAGCAGCTTGTTGGGGGGAAAAGGGTCGGGTGGCTACACCTTC.

The J gene is TRBJ1-3, the V gene TRBV29-1; TRBD1 aligns across 7 bases. Germline CDR1 reads SQVTM; CDR2 reads ANQGSEA. CDR3 size: 14 residues. The trim removed 7 bases at V and 2 bases at J, leaving 8 bases unmatched. CDR3 sequence (DNA): TGCAGCGCCCTTTCCCAGGGGGCTGGAAACACCATATATTTT. As protein: CSALSQGAGNTIYF.

Written as DNA, the CDR3 is TGCGCCAGCAGCCAGGCCCAAACCTACAATGAGCAGTTCTTC. This sequence encodes CASSQAQTYNEQFF. This chain uses TRBV5-1 with TRBJ2-1; no clear D. Germline loops: CDR1 SGHRS, CDR2 YFSETQ. Trimming left V 4 bases short and J 2 bases short, with 10 bases between. The CDR3 loop spans 14 amino acids.

The CDR3 nucleotides are TGTGCCAGCAGTTACGTCTCCGGGGACTATGGCTACACCTTC. Amino acids: CASSYVSGDYGYTF. This chain joins TRBV6-6 and TRBJ1-2; no clear D. The CDR3 consists of 14 residues. CDR1 and CDR2 (germline): MNHNY, SVGAGI (reference sequence). With 2 bases removed from V and 3 bases from J, the gap between germline ends came to 10 bases.

A few counts support this clone. This chain links TRBV29-1 with TRBJ1-1; no clear D gene. V was shortened by 2 bases and J by 4 bases, with 14 bases between the two germline ends. The length of the CDR3 is 14 residues. Germline V CDR1 and CDR2: SQVTM, ANQGSEA. CDR3 nucleotides: TGCAGCGTTGAACCGTCCATCGGCGGCACTGAAGCTTTCTTT. Amino acids: CSVEPSIGGTEAFF. The whole variable domain, filled in from reference TRBV29-1 and TRBJ1-1, reads SAVISQKPSRDICQRGTSLTIQCQVDSQVTMMFWYRQQPGQSLTLIATANQGSEATYESGFVIDKFPISRPNLTFSTLTVSNMSPEDSSIYLCSVEPSIGGTEAFFGQGTRLTVV.

V and J are TRBV5-1 and TRBJ2-7, with 11 bases lining up with TRBD1. Germline assignment: CDR1 SGHRS and CDR2 YFSETQ. CDR3 length: 15 amino acids. Unmatched junction bases numbered 3, after V lost 3 bases and J lost 1 base. The CDR3 bases are TGCGCCAGCAGCTGGGGGACAGGGGGGTCCTACGAGCAGTACTTC. This sequence encodes CASSWGTGGSYEQYF.

Remarks on this clone: The identical CDR3 is also encoded by other nucleotide sequences in the sample. The chain couples TRBV6-5 to TRBJ1-1, with a tentative D call TRBD1 (6 bases). Trimming removed 0 bases from V and 4 bases from J, with 9 bases in between. The CDR3 runs to 14 residues. Germline assignment: CDR1 MNHEY and CDR2 SVGAGI. In nucleotides, the CDR3 is TGTGCCAGCAGTTACTCGAGAGGGGGCACTGAAGCTTTCTTT. Its protein product is CASSYSRGGTEAFF.

Points on this clone: Distinct nucleotide sequences in the sample also encode this CDR3. The chain joins TRBV9 to TRBJ2-1; D may be TRBD2 (6 bases). This CDR3 contains 14 residues. Germline-derived CDR1 and CDR2 are SGDLS and YYNGEE. The germline V and J ends were trimmed by 0 bases and 4 bases, with 8 bases remaining between them. The CDR3 loop is CASSVGGDYNEQFF. Here the CDR3 DNA reads TGTGCCAGCAGCGTAGGCGGGGATTACAATGAGCAGTTCTTC. The full variable domain, with the rest looked up from reference TRBV9 and TRBJ2-1, is DSGVTQTPKHLITATGQRVTLRCSPRSGDLSVYWYQQSLDQGLQFLIQYYNGEERAKGNILERFSAQQFPDLHSELNLSSLELGDSALYFCASSVGGDYNEQFFGPGTRLTVL.

J is TRBJ2-5 and V is TRBV5-4; tentatively, D is TRBD2 (6 bases). Per germline, CDR1 SGHNT and CDR2 YYREEE (reference sequence). This CDR3 region has 13 residues. The ends were cut back, 2 bases at V and 3 bases at J, with 8 bases in the middle. Written as DNA, the CDR3 is TGTGCCAGCAGCTTCGGGGGTGAAGAGACCCAGTACTTC. Amino acid sequence: CASSFGGEETQYF.